The subject of this entry is one TCR beta chain. Its matching antigen is unknown. The data belong to a study of blood T cells in healthy people across ages. For the study at large: The capture of about one barcoded beta molecule per two T cells was achieved by template switching.

Researchers collected approximately 9.5 milliliters of peripheral blood from every single donor. In germline, CDR1 is SGHRS, CDR2 YFSETQ. The V end lost 0 bases, the J end lost 8 bases, and 11 bases lay between the germline ends. There are 13 residues in the CDR3. General study points: Nothing was known about donor CMV status, and this possibly confounded expanded clonotype changes.

Primed by a sample-barcoded 5' primer and a J-beta primer mix, a second PCR proceeded for about 6 to 12 cycles. Carrying 12 random nucleotides, a template-switch adaptor labeled each individual cDNA molecule. One entry per CDR3 protein results from TCRdb running MiXCR on the 5' RACE reads. This table holds approximately 900,000 distinct CDR3 sequences, about 48% found once. The chain links TRBV5-1 to TRBJ1-1; weak D call: TRBD1 (6 bases). The sample consisted of blood. This clonotype was obtained from a man aged 25 to 40 in good health. The CDR3 spells CASSLVMDREAFF. CDR3 coding DNA: TGCGCCAGCAGCTTGGTTATGGACAGAGAAGCTTTCTTT.